Presented here are 32 T cell receptor beta chains from one specimen sequenced in a study of T cells in Graves' hyperthyroidism and ophthalmopathy. The investigators amplified TCR beta CDR3 regions from RNA transcripts. HTBI primers were used for first-round RT-PCR of the TCR CDR3. TCRdb reprocessed the multiplex PCR reads with MiXCR, giving one entry per CDR3 protein. Of fewer than 650,000 distinct CDR3 sequences listed, approximately 13% are singletons. The sequenced sample consisted of blood. The receptors stem from a woman aged 25 to 39 with Graves' hyperthyroidism that later progressed to Graves' ophthalmopathy.

The chain is built from TRBV27 and TRBJ2-7; 8 bases fit TRBD1. The CDR3 covers 14 residues. The V gene end was trimmed by 3 bases and the J gene end by 8 bases; junction bases not matched to a gene: 9. Germline loops: CDR1 MNHEY, CDR2 SMNVEV (reference sequence). The DNA of the CDR3 is TGTGCCAGCAGTTTGGGACAGGATCATTACAAGCAGTACTTC. Translating it yields CASSLGQDHYKQYF.

V usage is TRBV29-1 and J usage is TRBJ2-3; 10 bases map to TRBD1. Germline lookup yields CDR1 SQVTM and CDR2 ANQGSEA. This CDR3 has 13 residues. The V segment lost 4 bases and the J segment 5 bases; nucleotides outside the gene matches: 3. DNA for the CDR3: TGCAGCGTTGGACAGGGGGCGAGAGATACGCAGTATTTT. Encoded protein: CSVGQGARDTQYF.

This clonotype was picked up many times. The rearrangement uses TRBV11-2 and TRBJ2-5; 8 positions agree with TRBD2. J lost 2 bases, V lost 3 bases, and 14 bases had no gene match. In germline, CDR1 is SGHAT, CDR2 FQNNGV. The CDR3 spans 18 residues. Here the CDR3 DNA reads TGTGCCAGCAGCTTTATCATAGGGGCGGGAGGATGGCAAGAGACCCAGTACTTC. Encoded protein: CASSFIIGAGGWQETQYF.

Worth noting for this clonotype: Just one base apart from a much larger clone, this may be a read error. V gene TRBV10-2 combines with J gene TRBJ1-5; 7 nucleotides line up with TRBD1. CDR3 length equals 17 residues. The junction had 16 bases not matched to a gene; V was cut back by 7 bases and J by 4 bases. Germline CDR1 reads WSHSY; CDR2 reads SAAADI. CDR3 bases: TGCGCCAGCACCACCGGGACAGTGAATCTAGGAAATCAGCCCCAGCATTTT. This sequence encodes CASTTGTVNLGNQPQHF.

This clonotype was seen at least ten times. The chain is built from TRBV12-3 or TRBV12-4 and TRBJ1-4, with D possibly being TRBD1 (5 bases). There are 15 residues in the CDR3. The V end lost 7 bases, the J end lost 5 bases, and 17 bases lay between the germline ends. The CDR3 bases are TGTGCCAGCACCCTGGGGCGAGGGGTCAATGAAAAACTGTTTTTT. It codes for CASTLGRGVNEKLFF.

This chain links TRBV10-3 with TRBJ2-2; 7 nucleotides line up with TRBD2. Germline CDR1 reads ENHRY; CDR2 reads SYGVKD. The CDR3 consists of 14 residues. The J segment lost 5 bases and the V segment lost 6 bases, leaving 6 bases of the junction unmatched. CDR3 in DNA: TGTGCCATCAGGGGAGGGCCAGAGACCGGGGAGCTGTTTTTT. This translates into CAIRGGPETGELFF.

This clonotype has at least ten counts. The genes are TRBV19 and TRBJ2-1, with 7 bases aligning to TRBD2. Germline CDR1 and CDR2: LNHDA and SQIVND (reference sequence). V gave up 7 bases and J gave up 2 bases; unmatched junction bases: 5. The CDR3 has 14 amino acids. CDR3 protein: CASNPSGPYNEQFF. DNA for the CDR3: TGTGCCAGTAATCCTAGCGGTCCCTACAATGAGCAGTTCTTC.

The table lists this clonotype with many counts. The chain combines TRBV6-1 with TRBJ2-1; 13 bases are shared with TRBD2. Unmatched junction bases numbered 9, after V lost 7 bases and J lost 0 bases. CDR3 length: 18 residues. CDR1 is MNHNS, CDR2 SASEGT, per germline. CDR3 coding DNA: TGTGCCAGCATTAAGACTAGCGGGAGGCTTAGCTCCTACAATGAGCAGTTCTTC. Translated: CASIKTSGRLSSYNEQFF.

The J gene is TRBJ1-2, the V gene TRBV3-1; 10 bases fit TRBD1. V lost 4 bases and J lost 2; bases outside the gene matches: 7. CDR1 and CDR2 (germline): LGHDT, YNNKEL (reference sequence). This CDR3 has 16 amino acids. The CDR3 DNA follows: TGTGCCAGCAGCCCTTCGACAGGGGGCTCCAACTATGGCTACACCTTC. The encoded protein is CASSPSTGGSNYGYTF.

This clonotype appeared a few times. The chain couples TRBV27 to TRBJ1-5; perhaps TRBD1 as D (6 bases). The germline gives CDR1 MNHEY, CDR2 SMNVEV (reference sequence). V lost 5 bases and J 5 bases, leaving 16 bases between the germline ends. The CDR3 extends over 15 amino acids. The CDR3 region has the DNA TGTGCCAGCAGTCCCGAGGGGGACACCTATCAGCCCCAGCATTTT. It codes for CASSPEGDTYQPQHF.

The chain has TRBV2 and TRBJ2-5, with 7 bases lining up with TRBD1. V was clipped by 8 bases and J by 4 bases; unmatched bases: 7. The CDR3 is 13 residues long. CDR1 and CDR2 (germline): SNHLY, FYNNEI. The CDR3 DNA follows: TGTGCCAGCCTTCGACAGGGTCGAGAGACCCAGTACTTC. Translating gives CASLRQGRETQYF.

This chain uses TRBV9 with TRBJ1-2; D is undetermined. The germline V gene has CDR1 SGDLS and CDR2 YYNGEE. The V end lost 5 bases, the J end lost 4 bases, and 12 bases lay between the germline ends. This CDR3 has 13 amino acids. CDR3 in DNA: TGTGCCAGCAGGGATACCGGAGGCTATGGCTACACCTTC. Protein product: CASRDTGGYGYTF. The full variable domain, with the rest looked up from reference TRBV9 and TRBJ1-2, is DSGVTQTPKHLITATGQRVTLRCSPRSGDLSVYWYQQSLDQGLQFLIQYYNGEERAKGNILERFSAQQFPDLHSELNLSSLELGDSALYFCASRDTGGYGYTFGSGTRLTVV.

This clonotype has a count of ten or more. The CDR3 region is CASSDLAGVGGEQFF. The CDR3 DNA reads TGTGCCAGCAGTGATCTAGCGGGAGTAGGGGGTGAGCAGTTCTTC. This chain connects TRBV6-1 to TRBJ2-1, with 10 bases aligning to TRBD2. CDR3 size: 15 residues. CDR1 is MNHNS and CDR2 is SASEGT in the germline V gene. V lost 3 bases to trimming and J lost 9 bases; unmatched junction nucleotides: 8.

The table lists this clonotype with a few counts. With a much larger clone just one base away, this may be a read error. V gene TRBV11-2 combines with J gene TRBJ2-2; perhaps TRBD2 as D (5 bases). This CDR3 spans 14 amino acids. Per germline, CDR1 SGHAT and CDR2 FQNNGV. The CDR3 spells CASSLDYNTRELFF. Written as DNA, the CDR3 is TGTGCCAGCAGCCTCGACTACAACACCAGGGAGCTGTTTTTT.

J is TRBJ2-3 and V is TRBV5-8, with 7 positions matching TRBD2. Germline V gene lookup returns CDR1 SGHTS and CDR2 YDEGEE. There are 17 residues in the CDR3. Trimming removed 2 bases from V and 2 bases from J; junction bases left unmatched: 11. This chain's CDR3 is CASSFSFRRGNTDTQYF. The CDR3 DNA is TGTGCCAGCAGCTTTTCATTTCGGCGGGGGAACACAGATACGCAGTATTTT.

This clonotype was recorded at least ten times. The chain joins TRBV20-1 to TRBJ2-7, with 13 bases fitting TRBD2. Germline CDR1 is DFQATT and CDR2 is SNEGSKA (reference sequence). The CDR3 totals 15 residues. V shed 5 bases, J shed 6 bases, and the junction held 10 bases outside the gene matches. The CDR3 loop is CSAQKPGLAGSEQYF. The CDR3 DNA follows: TGCAGTGCTCAGAAGCCGGGACTAGCGGGAAGCGAGCAGTACTTC.

This clonotype was seen at least ten times. This chain joins TRBV4-2 and TRBJ1-1; TRBD1 matches 8 bases. The CDR3 loop spans 17 amino acids. The germline CDR1 and CDR2 sequences are LGHNA and YNFKEQ. V shed 0 bases and J 4 bases; nucleotides not matched to a gene: 10. The CDR3 DNA follows: TGTGCCAGCAGCCAAGAGCTCTATCAGGGGGCAGGCACTGAAGCTTTCTTT. This codes for CASSQELYQGAGTEAFF.

Only a few counts were recorded for this clonotype. This sequence joins TRBV5-5 and TRBJ2-1; the D is unclear. Between the trimmed V and J ends, which lost 1 base and 8 bases, there was a span of 16 bases. The CDR3 consists of 15 residues. Germline V gene sequence: CDR1 SGHKS, CDR2 YYEKEE (reference sequence). The CDR3 coding sequence is TGTGCCAGCAGCTTGAACCCCCAGGTGGAACATGAGCAGTTCTTC. Translation: CASSLNPQVEHEQFF.

Many counts were recorded for this clonotype. The chain couples TRBV19 to TRBJ1-2; D ambiguous. The CDR3 has 13 residues. Trimming pared 0 bases from V and 3 bases from J, leaving 5 bases between. The V gene's germline CDR1 is LNHDA and CDR2 SQIVND (reference sequence). The CDR3 is CASSIEAYYGYTF. The CDR3 bases are TGTGCCAGTAGTATAGAGGCATACTATGGCTACACCTTC.

This clonotype was recorded at least ten times. V and J are TRBV20-1 and TRBJ1-5; D might be TRBD1 (5 bases). The length of the CDR3 is 15 residues. Deletions cut 3 bases from V and 7 bases from J, with 19 bases between. The germline V gene encodes CDR1 DFQATT and CDR2 SNEGSKA (reference sequence). CDR3 in DNA: TGCAGTGCTAGGATTCCGGGGGGAAGGGAGCAGCCCCAGCATTTT. Amino acids: CSARIPGGREQPQHF.

The gene calls are TRBV6-1 and TRBJ2-7; TRBD2 agrees at 10 bases. Looked up from germline, CDR1 is MNHNS and CDR2 is SASEGT. The J segment lost 8 bases and the V segment lost 2 bases, leaving 3 bases of the junction unmatched. This CDR3 has 13 amino acids. The CDR3 here is CASSERGLAKQYF. Written as DNA, the CDR3 is TGTGCCAGCAGTGAACGGGGACTAGCGAAGCAGTACTTC.

As DNA, the CDR3 is TGTGCCACCAGAGGGTGGAAGGGGAAAGATCAGCCCCAGCATTTT. Protein product: CATRGWKGKDQPQHF. The chain combines TRBV24-1 with TRBJ1-5; possibly TRBD1 for D (5 bases). V lost 7 bases and J 5 bases, leaving 17 bases between the germline ends. The CDR3 runs to 15 residues. Germline V gene lookup returns CDR1 KGHDR and CDR2 SFDVKD.

The rearrangement joins TRBV6-5 to TRBJ2-3, with 13 bases identical to TRBD2. The V gene's germline CDR1 is MNHEY and CDR2 SVGAGI. V trimming: 4 bases; J trimming: 10 bases; junction bases outside the gene matches: 8. The CDR3 contains 15 residues. CDR3 region: CASSSGTSGISPQYF. DNA of the CDR3: TGTGCCAGCAGTTCGGGGACTAGCGGGATATCGCCGCAGTATTTT.

The table lists this clonotype with many counts. CDR3 sequence reads: CASSPKNWNTEAFF. The CDR3 DNA reads TGTGCCAGCAGCCCCAAGAATTGGAACACTGAAGCTTTCTTT. The J gene is TRBJ1-1, the V gene TRBV3-1; D remains ambiguous. Germline assignment: CDR1 LGHDT and CDR2 YNNKEL (reference sequence). The CDR3 has 14 amino acids. Trimming shortened V by 4 bases and J by 1 base, and 10 bases separated the two germline ends.

This clonotype was detected only a few times. This may stem from a read error, because a much larger clone lies one nucleotide away. The gene calls are TRBV12-3 or TRBV12-4 and TRBJ1-6, with TRBD1 identical over 7 bases. V was clipped by 5 bases and J by 9 bases; unmatched bases: 4. This CDR3 comprises 13 residues. CDR3: CASSAQGVSPLHF. CDR3 bases: TGTGCCAGCAGTGCCCAGGGGGTTTCACCCCTCCACTTT.

This clonotype was counted many times. This sequence joins TRBV5-1 and TRBJ2-2, with TRBD1 matching over 7 bases. The CDR3 totals 15 residues. With V trimmed by 4 bases and J by 3 bases, 6 bases remained unmatched. Germline-derived CDR1 and CDR2 are SGHRS and YFSETQ. DNA for the CDR3: TGCGCCAGCAGCCCACCGGGACAGTACACCGGGGAGCTGTTTTTT. Translation gives CASSPPGQYTGELFF.

This clonotype was picked up many times. The chain links TRBV5-1 to TRBJ2-1; D is ambiguous. This CDR3 is built from 11 residues. Germline V gives CDR1 SGHRS, CDR2 YFSETQ. The V end lost 8 bases, the J end lost 5 bases, and 8 bases lay between the germline ends. The CDR3 coding sequence is TGCGCCAGAGTTAGGGACAATGAGCAGTTCTTC. This translates into CARVRDNEQFF.

In this sample, this clonotype turned up a few times. At one boundary the junction diverges from the germline segment, which might be a read error. The chain has TRBV7-7 and TRBJ2-2; tentative D call: TRBD2 (5 bases). Germline lookup yields CDR1 SSHAT and CDR2 FNYEAQ (reference sequence). The CDR3 totals 14 residues. CDR3 DNA sequence: TGTGCTAGCAGCCTAAGGACTGCTTTTGGGGAGCTGTTTTTT. Translating it yields CASSLRTAFGELFF. The whole variable domain, filled in from reference TRBV7-7 and TRBJ2-2, reads GAGVSQSPRYKVTKRGQDVTLRCDPISSHATLYWYQQALGQGPEFLTYFNYEAQPDKSGLPSDRFSAERPEGSISTLTIQRTEQRDSAMYRCASSLRTAFGELFFGEGSRLTVL.

The rearrangement links TRBV7-9 to TRBJ2-5, with 8 bases fitting TRBD2. The V segment lost 1 base and the J segment 0 bases; nucleotides outside the gene matches: 7. CDR3 length equals 17 residues. Per the germline V gene, CDR1 is SEHNR and CDR2 is FQNEAQ (reference sequence). The CDR3 reads CASSLGGLAGNQETQYF. DNA for the CDR3: TGTGCCAGCAGCTTAGGAGGGTTAGCGGGGAACCAAGAGACCCAGTACTTC.

A word on this clonotype: This may come from a read error, since a much larger clone is one base off. The conserved phenylalanine or tryptophan normally closing the CDR3 is absent here, so this likely arose from a read error. The chain uses TRBV30 and TRBJ1-2; TRBD1 agrees at 7 bases. This CDR3 has 13 residues. The trim removed 2 bases at V and 5 bases at J, leaving 5 bases unmatched. Germline loops: CDR1 GTSNPN, CDR2 SVGIG (reference sequence). The CDR3 sequence is CAWSQAGGYGYTS. The CDR3 nucleotides read TGTGCCTGGAGTCAGGCAGGGGGGTATGGCTACACCTCC.

This clonotype showed up many times. The rearrangement joins TRBV18 to TRBJ2-7; TRBD1 matches 8 bases. In germline, CDR1 is KGHSH, CDR2 LQKENI. The CDR3 is made up of 14 amino acids. The V segment lost 0 bases and the J segment 4 bases; nucleotides outside the gene matches: 2. CDR3 sequence: CASSPPDRGYEQYF. DNA of the CDR3: TGTGCCAGCTCACCACCCGACAGGGGTTACGAGCAGTACTTC.

This clonotype was counted at least ten times. The genes are TRBV10-3 and TRBJ2-4; possible D gene TRBD1, 6 bases. Germline lookup yields CDR1 ENHRY and CDR2 SYGVKD. The CDR3 has 16 residues. V lost 4 bases and J 0 bases, leaving 13 bases between the germline ends. The CDR3: CAISGEQGVAKNIQYF. The CDR3 coding sequence is TGTGCCATCAGTGGGGAACAGGGAGTAGCCAAAAACATTCAGTACTTC.